Listed below are T cell receptor beta chains from one sample, sequenced in a study of neurological immune-mediated disorders. Each CDR3 protein is one row after TCRdb ran MiXCR on the 5' RACE reads. The sample includes under 20,000 distinct CDR3 sequences, around 15% seen only once; the top ten take about an eighth. Sequencing used PBMCs. The receptors come from a man in his 60s with HTLV-1-associated myelopathy (HAM/TSP). The CDR3 runs from the conserved cysteine through the conserved F or W. The order of the fields is V gene, clone size, D gene, J gene, CDR3 length, CDR3 DNA, CDR3 protein. The D gene is left open where the match is weak. The size field is filled for only some rows; it gives once, few, many or a size class.

TRBV18	.	.	TRBJ2-7	13	TGTGCCAGCACACCCTCACAGGGCTACGAGCAGTACTTC	CASTPSQGYEQYF
TRBV27	many	.	TRBJ1-1	12	TGTGCCAGCAGCCGGGACCCCGGAGGAGCTTTCTTT	CASSRDPGGAFF
TRBV9	.	.	TRBJ2-3	19	.	CASSIYLCSVGAPADTQYF
TRBV7-8	.	TRBD2	TRBJ2-1	15	TGTGCCTGCTGCGAAGCTAGCGGGGTAAGGAATGAGCAGTTCTTC	CACCEASGVRNEQFF
TRBV12-3/TRBV12-4	.	TRBD1	TRBJ2-3	16	TGTGCCAGCAGTTATACGGGTGGACAGGGCCCTGATACGCAGTATTTT	CASSYTGGQGPDTQYF
TRBV5-1	many	.	TRBJ2-5	13	TGCGCCAGCAGCGCGGAAACTCAAGAGACCCAGTACTTC	CASSAETQETQYF
TRBV12-3/TRBV12-4	.	TRBD2	TRBJ2-2	14	TGTGCCAGCGGTTCCCGGGGGGGTACCGGGGAGCCGTTTTTT	CASGSRGGTGEPFF
TRBV20-1	many	.	TRBJ2-1	15	TGCAGTGCCAAGAGCTGGGGTAACCGATACAATGAGCAGTTCTTC	CSAKSWGNRYNEQFF
TRBV20-1	.	.	TRBJ2-3	14	TGCAGTGCTAGTCTGCGGTCAGGCACAGATACGCAGTATTTT	CSASLRSGTDTQYF
TRBV6-6	many	.	TRBJ2-5	13	TGTGCCAGCAGTTTGAGTTGGAGGAAAACCCAGTACTTC	CASSLSWRKTQYF
TRBV7-6	many	TRBD1	TRBJ2-2	17	TGTGCCAGCAGCCTACCTCCGGACAGGGTGAACACCGGGGAGCTGTTTTTT	CASSLPPDRVNTGELFF
TRBV29-1	.	.	TRBJ1-2	12	TGCAGCGTTGGTTCGTCTAACTATGGCTACACCTTC	CSVGSSNYGYTF
TRBV5-1	.	.	TRBJ2-7	15	TGCGCCAGCAGCTTGCAGGCAGGGGACTACAATGAGCAGTACTTC	CASSLQAGDYNEQYF
TRBV6-5	many	.	TRBJ1-6	16	TGTGCCAGCAGTTACTCCCGACAGATCTATAATTCACCCCTCCACTTT	CASSYSRQIYNSPLHF
TRBV20-1	many	.	TRBJ2-2	15	TGCAGTGCTTGGTGGGGGGGGCGCGGAACCGGGGAGCTGTTTTTT	CSAWWGGRGTGELFF
TRBV5-1	many	.	TRBJ2-2	13	TGCGCCAGCAGCTTGGATGGGGCCGGGGAGCTGTTTTTT	CASSLDGAGELFF
TRBV2	many	.	TRBJ2-7	13	TGTGCCAGCAGTGTCGACAGACCGTACGAGCAGTACTTC	CASSVDRPYEQYF
TRBV10-3	many	TRBD2	TRBJ2-3	16	TGTGCCATCAGTGCCCCCTTAGCGGGGGCCACAGATACGCAGTATTTT	CAISAPLAGATDTQYF
TRBV18	many	.	TRBJ2-2	15	TGTGCCAGCTCGCCGCTTCCACAGGCGACCGGGGAGCTGTTTTTT	CASSPLPQATGELFF
TRBV5-6	many	.	TRBJ2-5	14	TGTGCCAGCAGCTTTAGACGGGGCGCGGAGACCCAGTACTTC	CASSFRRGAETQYF
TRBV19	many	.	TRBJ1-5	14	TGTGCCAGTAGCAACAGGGTAATGAATCAGCCCCAGCATTTT	CASSNRVMNQPQHF
TRBV5-1	many	TRBD2	TRBJ2-1	14	TGCGCCAGCAACTCAGCCGGGACTAGCTATGAGCAGTTCTTC	CASNSAGTSYEQFF
TRBV7-9	many	.	TRBJ1-1	12	TGTGCCAGCAGCCCGGGGCGCCAGGGAGCTTTCTTT	CASSPGRQGAFF
TRBV6-6	many	.	TRBJ2-7	12	TGTGCCAGCAGTCCTTCTAGCTACGAGCAGTACTTC	CASSPSSYEQYF
TRBV5-1	many	.	TRBJ1-1	13	TGCGCCAGCAGATTCGTTCAAGGACAAGAAGCTTTCTTT	CASRFVQGQEAFF
TRBV6-2/TRBV6-3	many	.	TRBJ2-2	16	TGTGCCAGCAGTTACTCGCCTGGGGGTGACACCGGGGAGCTGTTTTTT	CASSYSPGGDTGELFF
TRBV20-1	.	.	TRBJ2-2	16	TGCAGTGCTAGGGTTAGCCGGTGGAGGAACACCGGGGAGCTGTTTTTT	CSARVSRWRNTGELFF
TRBV5-1	many	.	TRBJ2-5	17	TGCGCCAGCAGCTCGCGTGGGTGGGGAAAGGACCAAGAGACCCAGTACTTC	CASSSRGWGKDQETQYF
TRBV27	many	TRBD1	TRBJ1-5	13	TGTGCCAGCAAGACAGGGGCCAATCAGCCCCAGCATTTT	CASKTGANQPQHF
TRBV16	many	.	TRBJ1-1	12	TGTGCCAGCAGCCCAGCCGGGACTGAAGCTTTCTTT	CASSPAGTEAFF
TRBV27	medium-sized	TRBD2	TRBJ2-1	12	TGTGCCAGCAGTTCGGGACTAAGAGAGCAGTTCTTC	CASSSGLREQFF
TRBV3-1	.	.	TRBJ1-2	12	TGTGCCAGCAGCGATACCGGGCTTGGCTACACCTTC	CASSDTGLGYTF